Below are 32 T cell receptor beta chains sequenced from a single sample in a study of blood T cell repertoires in COVID-19. Produced via immunoSEQ multiplex PCR; TCRdb's table is partial and in-frame only. The profile shows 250,000 to 300,000 clones, 70% to 90% of them singletons. Sequences were obtained from peripheral blood. The receptor set was obtained from a man aged 25-45 years with active or convalescent COVID-19.

This chain uses TRBV13 with TRBJ1-3, with D maybe TRBD1 (5 bases). V dropped 2 bases and J dropped 0 bases, with 11 bases sitting between them. CDR1 and CDR2 (germline): PRHDT, FYEKMQ (reference sequence). The CDR3 sequence is 16 residues long. CDR3 nucleotides: TGTGCCAGCAGCTTAAATGGGGACTACTCTGGAAACACCATATATTTT. Translation gives CASSLNGDYSGNTIYF. Combining the CDR3 with reference TRBV13 and TRBJ1-3 gives the whole variable domain AAGVIQSPRHLIKEKRETATLKCYPIPRHDTVYWYQQGPGQDPQFLISFYEKMQSDKGSIPDRFSAQQFSDYHSELNMSSLELGDSALYFCASSLNGDYSGNTIYFGEGSWLTVV.

The chain couples TRBV3-1 (or the pseudogene TRBV3-2) to TRBJ2-7; 8 nucleotides line up with TRBD1. CDR3 length: 14 amino acids. V trimming: 1 base; J trimming: 5 bases; junction bases outside the gene matches: 4. From germline, CDR1 is LGHDT and CDR2 YNNKEL (reference sequence). The CDR3 region is CASSQAGQANEQYF. CDR3 bases: TGTGCCAGCAGCCAAGCGGGACAGGCGAACGAGCAGTACTTC.

This rearrangement joins TRBV15 to TRBJ1-5; D not resolved. The germline V gene encodes CDR1 LNHNV and CDR2 YYDKDF (reference sequence). V lost 0 bases and J lost 0, with 9 bases in between. The CDR3 totals 16 residues. CDR3 in DNA: TGTGCCACCAGCAGAGACAGAAGTTATAGCAATCAGCCCCAGCATTTT. It translates to CATSRDRSYSNQPQHF.

In this sample, this clone turned up a few times. The CDR3: CASSPSGMNTEAFF. The DNA of the CDR3 is TGTGCCAGCTCACCATCGGGAATGAACACTGAAGCTTTCTTT. The chain is built from TRBV18 and TRBJ1-1; D unresolved. The CDR3 runs to 14 residues. Looked up from germline, CDR1 is KGHSH and CDR2 is LQKENI. The V end was cut by 2 bases, the J end by 0 bases, with 7 bases between.

This clone was recorded once. CDR3 nucleotide sequence: TGCGCCAGCAGCCAGTCGGGACTAGCGGGGGGCGAGGTGGGTTCCACCTACGAGCAGTACTTC. Encoded protein: CASSQSGLAGGEVGSTYEQYF. This chain connects TRBV4-1 to TRBJ2-7; 15 bases are a match to TRBD2. The germline gives CDR1 MGHRA, CDR2 YSYEKL. Unmatched junction bases numbered 17, after V lost 3 bases and J lost 2 bases. The CDR3 has 21 amino acids.

The rearrangement joins TRBV3-1 (or the pseudogene TRBV3-2) to TRBJ2-5; 10 nucleotides agree with TRBD1. CDR3 length: 15 amino acids. Germline assignment: CDR1 LGHDT and CDR2 YNNKEL (reference sequence). The ends lost 4 bases at V and 5 bases at J; junction bases unmatched: 7. The CDR3: CASSPSDRGPETQYF. Here the CDR3 DNA reads TGTGCCAGCAGCCCGAGTGACAGGGGGCCGGAGACCCAGTACTTC.

This chain uses TRBV13 with TRBJ2-3; D unresolved. V lost 2 bases and J lost 6, with 9 bases in between. Germline V gene lookup returns CDR1 PRHDT and CDR2 FYEKMQ (reference sequence). The CDR3 has 13 amino acids. The CDR3 nucleotides are TGTGCCAGCAGCTTAACTCACGGGGATACGCAGTATTTT. Residues: CASSLTHGDTQYF.

This clone was seen a single time. The chain uses TRBV10-3 and TRBJ1-1, with a tentative D call TRBD1 (6 bases). The CDR3 runs to 14 residues. Germline lookup yields CDR1 ENHRY and CDR2 SYGVKD. Trimming took 10 bases from V and 1 from J, leaving 16 bases between them. Here the CDR3 reads CATRSGEGNTEAFF. The CDR3 DNA is TGTGCCACCCGTTCAGGGGAAGGGAACACTGAAGCTTTCTTT.

The chain employs TRBV19 and TRBJ2-7, with D perhaps matching TRBD2 (6 bases). This CDR3 comprises 10 residues. The germline V gene encodes CDR1 LNHDA and CDR2 SQIVND (reference sequence). Trimming stripped 9 bases from V and 4 bases from J, with 7 bases between. The DNA for the CDR3 is TGTGCCAGCGGGGGTTACGAGCAGTACTTC. Translating gives CASGGYEQYF.

The chain couples TRBV7-9 to TRBJ1-1; a weak D match, TRBD1 (6 bases). Germline V gene data show CDR1 as SEHNR and CDR2 as FQNEAQ (reference sequence). The V gene lost 5 bases and the J gene lost 7 bases, with 14 bases spanning the gap. The CDR3 covers 13 residues. The CDR3 region is CASSAAGTIEAFF. The CDR3, as DNA: TGTGCCAGCAGCGCCGCCGGGACAATTGAAGCTTTCTTT.

The chain employs TRBV2 and TRBJ2-7; 7 bases fit TRBD1. Germline lookup yields CDR1 SNHLY and CDR2 FYNNEI. Trimming removed 6 bases from V and 4 bases from J; junction bases left unmatched: 15. This CDR3 spans 16 amino acids. CDR3 nucleotide sequence: TGTGCCAGCAGCGCCACCGCGGACAGGATCGAGTACGAGCAGTACTTC. Translated, it gives CASSATADRIEYEQYF. Full variable domain (remainder filled in from reference TRBV2 and TRBJ2-7): EPEVTQTPSHQVTQMGQEVILRCVPISNHLYFYWYRQILGQKVEFLVSFYNNEISEKSEIFDDQFSVERPDGSNFTLKIRSTKLEDSAMYFCASSATADRIEYEQYFGPGTRLTVT.

The chain uses TRBV19 and TRBJ1-2; the D gene is possibly TRBD1 (5 bases). This CDR3 comprises 15 residues. Per germline, CDR1 LNHDA and CDR2 SQIVND (reference sequence). Trimming took 2 bases from V and 4 from J, leaving 14 bases between them. CDR3: CASSIIKGRFYGYTF. CDR3 in DNA: TGTGCCAGTAGTATAATTAAGGGGCGTTTCTATGGCTACACCTTC.

In nucleotides, the CDR3 is TGTGCCTGGAGTGTCCCAGGGAGGGGCGACGAGCAGTACTTC. Its protein is CAWSVPGRGDEQYF. The chain carries TRBV30 and TRBJ2-7; the match to TRBD2 covers 7 bases. Germline trimming cut 0 bases from V and 5 bases from J; bases unmatched to any gene: 7. The CDR3 is 14 amino acids. Germline V gene sequence: CDR1 GTSNPN, CDR2 SVGIG (reference sequence).

The V call is TRBV25-1, the J call TRBJ1-2, with a tentative D call TRBD1 (5 bases). Germline CDR1 reads MGHDK; CDR2 reads SYGVNS. Trimming shortened V by 2 bases and J by 6 bases, and 13 bases separated the two germline ends. This CDR3 has 14 residues. The DNA of the CDR3 is TGTGCCAGCAGTGAAGCGGGGGGTTTCGATGGCTACACCTTC. This codes for CASSEAGGFDGYTF.

The V and J genes are TRBV18 and TRBJ2-1, with D possibly being TRBD1 (6 bases). Deletions cut 0 bases from V and 4 bases from J, with 7 bases between. Germline V gives CDR1 KGHSH, CDR2 LQKENI. The CDR3 runs to 14 residues. In nucleotides, the CDR3 is TGTGCCAGCTCACCACCAGACAGGTACAATGAGCAGTTCTTC. This gives the protein CASSPPDRYNEQFF. The entire variable domain, with the rest obtained from reference TRBV18 and TRBJ2-1, is as follows: NAGVMQNPRHLVRRRGQEARLRCSPMKGHSHVYWYRQLPEEGLKFMVYLQKENIIDESGMPKERFSAEFPKEGPSILRIQQVVRGDSAAYFCASSPPDRYNEQFFGPGTRLTVL.

This clone has a single count. The V and J genes are TRBV6-5 and TRBJ2-6, with a possible D match to TRBD2 (5 bases). Per germline, CDR1 MNHEY and CDR2 SVGAGI. This CDR3 contains 15 residues. Trimming removed 7 bases from V and 2 bases from J, with 12 bases in between. The CDR3 loop reads CASILEEAGANVLTF. The DNA of the CDR3 is TGTGCCAGCATACTAGAAGAAGCTGGGGCCAACGTCCTGACTTTC.

V is TRBV5-1 and J is TRBJ2-7; D not resolved. V was shortened by 4 bases and J by 6 bases, with 20 bases between the two germline ends. The CDR3 is 15 residues long. Germline CDR1 SGHRS, CDR2 YFSETQ. DNA of the CDR3: TGCGCCAGCAGCCGAATTAGCCCCACACAAAGCGAGCAGTACTTC. Translated: CASSRISPTQSEQYF. The variable domain in full, with the rest retrieved from reference TRBV5-1 and TRBJ2-7, is KAGVTQTPRYLIKTRGQQVTLSCSPISGHRSVSWYQQTPGQGLQFLFEYFSETQRNKGNFPGRFSGRQFSNSRSEMNVSTLELGDSALYLCASSRISPTQSEQYFGPGTRLTVT.

The chain recombines TRBV7-8 with TRBJ2-3; 7 bases align to TRBD2. Trimming at V came to 5 bases and at J to 8 bases, leaving 16 bases not matched to a gene. This CDR3 is built from 16 residues. Looked up from germline, CDR1 is SGHVS and CDR2 is FQNEAQ. The CDR3: CASSLPPGGASGTQYF. The CDR3 region has the DNA TGTGCCAGCAGCCTCCCCCCGGGGGGAGCTTCTGGTACGCAGTATTTT.

This chain links TRBV2 with TRBJ2-1; TRBD2 matches at 9 bases. The junction had 4 bases not matched to a gene; V was cut back by 3 bases and J by 7 bases. Germline V CDR1 and CDR2: SNHLY, FYNNEI. The CDR3 is 14 residues long. The CDR3 protein is CASSEQRGANEQFF. CDR3 nucleotides: TGTGCCAGCAGTGAGCAGCGGGGGGCTAATGAGCAGTTCTTC.

The chain employs TRBV27 and TRBJ1-6; TRBD1 might be the D (5 bases). Trimming removed 2 bases at V and 9 bases at J, with 11 bases between. There are 14 residues in the CDR3. CDR1 is MNHEY, CDR2 SMNVEV, per germline (reference sequence). CDR3 residues: CASSLGGSSSPLHF. Here the CDR3 DNA reads TGTGCCAGCAGTTTAGGGGGGTCTAGTTCACCCCTCCACTTT.

The chain uses TRBV10-2 and TRBJ1-1; TRBD1 agrees at 9 bases. Germline V gives CDR1 WSHSY, CDR2 SAAADI. Trimming cost V 8 bases and J 1 base; bases outside gene matches: 11. This CDR3 has 16 residues. DNA for the CDR3: TGCGCCAGCGGAGGACAGGGGAATTTTAAGAACACTGAAGCTTTCTTT. Its protein product is CASGGQGNFKNTEAFF.

This chain joins TRBV19 and TRBJ1-1; 8 positions agree with TRBD1. The CDR3 loop spans 17 amino acids. The trim removed 5 bases at V and 4 bases at J, leaving 15 bases unmatched. CDR1 and CDR2 from the germline V gene are LNHDA and SQIVND (reference sequence). The CDR3, as DNA: TGTGCCAGTAGTCGCTCCAGGGGGCCTCAAGTAGGCACTGAAGCTTTCTTT. Translating it yields CASSRSRGPQVGTEAFF.

DNA of the CDR3: TGCGCCAGCAGTGTTAAGGACAGTCGTAATCAGCCCCAGCATTTT. Its translation: CASSVKDSRNQPQHF. V usage is TRBV10-2 and J usage is TRBJ1-5; D perhaps matches TRBD1 (6 bases). Germline CDR1 reads WSHSY; CDR2 reads SAAADI. Trimming stripped 4 bases from V and 4 bases from J, with 14 bases between. The CDR3 contains 15 residues.

The CDR3 bases are TGCGCCAGCAGGGGGAGCCGAAGCGGGGGTTCCTTCACTAGCACAGATACGCAGTATTTT. Residues: CASRGSRSGGSFTSTDTQYF. The rearrangement uses TRBV5-1 and TRBJ2-3, with 8 bases fitting TRBD2. Germline CDR1 is SGHRS and CDR2 is YFSETQ. The CDR3 runs to 20 residues. The V and J ends lost 5 bases and 0 bases, in that order; junction bases with no gene match: 20.

V and J are TRBV9 and TRBJ1-5; D is uncertain. This CDR3 spans 13 amino acids. The V and J ends lost 0 bases and 6 bases respectively, with 7 bases between them. Germline CDR1 and CDR2: SGDLS and YYNGEE. CDR3 in amino acids: CASSVDLGQPQHF. CDR3 in DNA: TGTGCCAGCAGCGTAGACCTCGGTCAGCCCCAGCATTTT.

The rearrangement joins TRBV2 to TRBJ2-7; 7 nucleotides match TRBD1. V shed 4 bases, J shed 2 bases, and the junction held 5 bases outside the gene matches. CDR1 is SNHLY, CDR2 FYNNEI, per germline. This CDR3 is built from 14 residues. The CDR3 DNA follows: TGTGCCAGCAGTGCACAGACAGGGACCTACGAGCAGTACTTC. Amino acids: CASSAQTGTYEQYF.

This clone was picked up a small number of times. The genes are TRBV6-2 or TRBV6-3 and TRBJ1-1; D not certain. Trimming cost V 2 bases and J 0 bases, with 7 bases left between them. The germline gives CDR1 MNHEY, CDR2 SVGEGT. The CDR3 covers 14 residues. The CDR3 DNA follows: TGTGCCAGCAGTTACACAGCCATGAACACTGAAGCTTTCTTT. Translated: CASSYTAMNTEAFF.

The rearrangement links TRBV4-3 to TRBJ2-3; D gene unclear. Trimming took off 4 bases at V and 3 bases at J, with 8 bases between the two ends. Germline-derived CDR1 and CDR2 are LGHNA and YSLEER. CDR3 length equals 13 residues. CDR3 sequence: CASSLELTDTQYF. In nucleotides, the CDR3 is TGCGCCAGCAGCCTTGAGTTAACAGATACGCAGTATTTT.

V gene TRBV11-2 combines with J gene TRBJ2-1, with 8 bases lining up with TRBD2. The CDR3 extends over 15 amino acids. V dropped 5 bases and J dropped 0; count of bases not matched to a gene: 3. Germline V lookup: CDR1 SGHAT, CDR2 FQNNGV. The CDR3: CASSPTSGSYNEQFF. The CDR3 region has the DNA TGTGCCAGCAGCCCTACTAGCGGCTCCTACAATGAGCAGTTCTTC.

The chain is built from TRBV4-3 and TRBJ2-1, with D possibly being TRBD2 (6 bases). The CDR3 covers 15 residues. Germline assignment: CDR1 LGHNA and CDR2 YSLEER. Trimming stripped 0 bases from V and 5 bases from J, with 11 bases between. This chain's CDR3 is CASSQDWIADNEQFF. The DNA of the CDR3 is TGCGCCAGCAGCCAAGATTGGATAGCGGACAATGAGCAGTTCTTC.

V is TRBV19 and J is TRBJ1-2; the match to TRBD1 covers 7 bases. V was clipped by 6 bases and J by 4 bases; unmatched bases: 8. The CDR3 loop spans 14 amino acids. Looked up from germline, CDR1 is LNHDA and CDR2 is SQIVND (reference sequence). CDR3 sequence (DNA): TGTGCCAGTAGAAGGGCTGACAGGGCCTATGGCTACACCTTC. Amino acid sequence: CASRRADRAYGYTF.

This chain links TRBV2 with TRBJ1-2, with 8 bases aligning to TRBD1. The CDR3 sequence is 13 residues long. Germline V gene lookup returns CDR1 SNHLY and CDR2 FYNNEI. Trimming took 7 bases from V and 6 from J; bases not matched to a gene: 7. Written as DNA, the CDR3 is TGTGCCAGCATTAAGGACAGGGAAAATGGCTACACCTTC. Translation: CASIKDRENGYTF.